A single sample gave rise to the 17 T cell receptor beta chains below, sequenced in a study of blood T cell repertoires in COVID-19. Clones were sequenced by immunoSEQ multiplex PCR, and TCRdb holds only the in-frame ones, with some missing. The sample lists 75,000 to 90,000 clones; roughly 91% were seen once. What was sequenced was peripheral blood. These receptors all come from a man aged 18 to 30 with COVID-19, enrolled during active disease.

Concerning this clone itself: The junction shows a germline mismatch at one end, possibly a read error. The chain joins TRBV7-7 to TRBJ2-2, with unresolved D. The CDR3 is made up of 16 amino acids. Germline loops: CDR1 SSHAT, CDR2 FNYEAQ (reference sequence). The CDR3 region is CASSLGPRRGTGELFF. The CDR3 coding sequence is TGTGCTAGCAGCTTAGGACCTCGTCGAGGCACCGGGGAGCTGTTTTTT.

This clone was observed a handful of times. The chain couples TRBV6-1 to TRBJ1-3; no clear D. Germline CDR1 and CDR2: MNHNS and SASEGT. Trimming shortened V by 2 bases and J by 2 bases, and 13 bases separated the two germline ends. This CDR3 has 16 residues. The CDR3 is CASSESLGGPGNTIYF. The DNA for the CDR3 is TGTGCCAGCAGTGAATCCCTAGGAGGGCCTGGAAACACCATATATTTT.

The chain recombines TRBV29-1 with TRBJ2-7, with 7 bases aligning to TRBD1. V trimming: 7 bases; J trimming: 3 bases; junction bases outside the gene matches: 3. In germline, CDR1 is SQVTM, CDR2 ANQGSEA. The CDR3 runs 11 residues. The CDR3: CSAGTVYEQYF. The CDR3 DNA is TGCAGCGCCGGGACAGTCTACGAGCAGTACTTC.

Here the CDR3 reads CARPGQENTEAFF. CDR3 DNA sequence: TGTGCCAGACCGGGACAGGAGAACACTGAAGCTTTCTTT. This chain links TRBV2 with TRBJ1-1, with 8 nucleotides matching TRBD1. The CDR3 contains 13 residues. Unmatched junction bases numbered 4, after V lost 9 bases and J lost 1 base. Germline loops: CDR1 SNHLY, CDR2 FYNNEI.

The rearrangement joins TRBV11-3 to TRBJ1-4; D ambiguous. The germline V gene has CDR1 SGHNT and CDR2 YENEEA. V gave up 4 bases and J gave up 1 base, with 16 bases separating them. The CDR3 is 17 amino acids. The CDR3 sequence: CASSSPNWEKTNEKLFF. The CDR3 DNA follows: TGTGCCAGCAGCTCCCCTAATTGGGAGAAAACTAATGAAAAACTGTTTTTT.

This clone was recorded once. The chain joins TRBV7-8 to TRBJ2-5; a weak D match, TRBD2 (6 bases). The V end lost 1 base, the J end lost 1 base, and 13 bases lay between the germline ends. This CDR3 contains 16 residues. Germline loops: CDR1 SGHVS, CDR2 FQNEAQ. CDR3 nucleotide sequence: TGTGCCAGCAGCTTAGGGCGGGGTGTGGGCCAAGAGACCCAGTACTTC. It encodes CASSLGRGVGQETQYF.

The genes are TRBV18 and TRBJ1-3; D might be TRBD1 (6 bases). Germline loops: CDR1 KGHSH, CDR2 LQKENI. Between the trimmed V and J ends, which lost 4 bases and 4 bases, there was a span of 17 bases. The CDR3 spans 16 residues. This chain's CDR3 is CASSLKGTPLGNTIYF. CDR3 nucleotide sequence: TGTGCCAGCTCACTCAAGGGGACACCCTTGGGAAACACCATATATTTT.

The genes are TRBV30 and TRBJ1-2; D remains ambiguous. The germline V gene has CDR1 GTSNPN and CDR2 SVGIG (reference sequence). There are 13 residues in the CDR3. Deletions cut 4 bases from V and 4 bases from J, with 13 bases between. The CDR3 spells CAWMTGKGYGYTF. CDR3 bases: TGTGCCTGGATGACGGGGAAGGGCTATGGCTACACCTTC.

The rearrangement uses TRBV15 and TRBJ1-1, with TRBD1 as a possible D gene (6 bases). The germline V and J ends were trimmed by 7 bases and 1 base, with 10 bases remaining between them. The CDR3 contains 13 residues. Germline-derived CDR1 and CDR2 are LNHNV and YYDKDF (reference sequence). CDR3 in DNA: TGTGCCACCAACAACAGGGCGAACACTGAAGCTTTCTTT. Protein sequence: CATNNRANTEAFF.

The rearrangement joins TRBV29-1 to TRBJ2-2; possibly TRBD1 for D (5 bases). Germline-derived CDR1 and CDR2 are SQVTM and ANQGSEA. This CDR3 region has 13 residues. V was cut by 4 bases and J by 4 bases, with 10 bases left in between. The DNA of the CDR3 is TGCAGCGTTGGACAGCCGTTCACCGGGGAGCTGTTTTTT. Translating gives CSVGQPFTGELFF.

The chain is built from TRBV6-1 and TRBJ2-1, with D possibly being TRBD2 (5 bases). Trimming left V 2 bases short and J 9 bases short, with 14 bases between. Germline loops: CDR1 MNHNS, CDR2 SASEGT. The CDR3 is made up of 14 amino acids. CDR3 sequence reads: CASSELFGGPEQFF. For the CDR3, the DNA is TGTGCCAGCAGTGAACTTTTTGGAGGCCCTGAGCAGTTCTTC.

The rearrangement joins TRBV19 to TRBJ1-2, with D possibly matching TRBD1 (5 bases). The ends were cut back, 4 bases at V and 8 bases at J, with 17 bases in the middle. Looked up from germline, CDR1 is LNHDA and CDR2 is SQIVND (reference sequence). The CDR3 covers 14 residues. The CDR3 spells CASSTIGTAGGYTF. The CDR3 DNA reads TGTGCCAGTAGTACGATCGGGACGGCGGGGGGCTACACCTTC.

The chain employs TRBV19 and TRBJ1-1, with 8 bases matching TRBD1. From germline, CDR1 is LNHDA and CDR2 SQIVND (reference sequence). The CDR3 has 15 amino acids. The V segment lost 7 bases and the J segment 10 bases; nucleotides outside the gene matches: 17. The CDR3 DNA reads as TGTGCCAGTATTTCAGGGGGCGCGGGAAGGATGGGAGCTTTCTTT. This translates into CASISGGAGRMGAFF.

The chain links TRBV5-1 to TRBJ2-2, with D possibly TRBD2 on 6 matching bases. V dropped 7 bases and J dropped 5 bases, with 15 bases sitting between them. CDR1 is SGHRS and CDR2 is YFSETQ in the germline V gene. CDR3 length: 14 amino acids. The CDR3 is CASVPGVGTGELFF. CDR3 sequence (DNA): TGCGCCAGCGTCCCGGGAGTGGGGACCGGGGAGCTGTTTTTT.

This clone was observed a handful of times. The J gene is TRBJ2-2, the V gene TRBV4-3; TRBD2 aligns across 8 bases. V lost 3 bases, J lost 6 bases, and 9 bases stayed unmatched. The germline gives CDR1 LGHNA, CDR2 YSLEER. This CDR3 comprises 16 residues. CDR3 in DNA: TGCGCCAGCAGCCACGCCGGGACTAGGACCGCCGGGGAGCTGTTTTTT. It encodes CASSHAGTRTAGELFF.

V usage is TRBV15 and J usage is TRBJ2-5, with 9 bases fitting TRBD1. The junction had 6 bases not matched to a gene; V was cut back by 5 bases and J by 5 bases. CDR1 is LNHNV, CDR2 YYDKDF, per germline (reference sequence). This CDR3 is 14 amino acids long. As DNA, the CDR3 is TGTGCCACCAGCGGGGGACAGGGAGGCGAGACCCAGTACTTC. This gives the protein CATSGGQGGETQYF. Combining the CDR3 with reference TRBV15 and TRBJ2-5 gives the whole variable domain DAMVIQNPRYQVTQFGKPVTLSCSQTLNHNVMYWYQQKSSQAPKLLFHYYDKDFNNEADTPDNFQSRRPNTSFCFLDIRSPGLGDTAMYLCATSGGQGGETQYFGPGTRLLVL.

J is TRBJ1-1 and V is TRBV7-8; 8 positions match TRBD1. Germline V gene data show CDR1 as SGHVS and CDR2 as FQNEAQ. There are 13 residues in the CDR3. The trim removed 1 base at V and 8 bases at J, leaving 3 bases unmatched. This CDR3 reads CASSLDRTGEAFF. DNA of the CDR3: TGTGCCAGCAGCTTAGACCGGACAGGGGAAGCTTTCTTT.